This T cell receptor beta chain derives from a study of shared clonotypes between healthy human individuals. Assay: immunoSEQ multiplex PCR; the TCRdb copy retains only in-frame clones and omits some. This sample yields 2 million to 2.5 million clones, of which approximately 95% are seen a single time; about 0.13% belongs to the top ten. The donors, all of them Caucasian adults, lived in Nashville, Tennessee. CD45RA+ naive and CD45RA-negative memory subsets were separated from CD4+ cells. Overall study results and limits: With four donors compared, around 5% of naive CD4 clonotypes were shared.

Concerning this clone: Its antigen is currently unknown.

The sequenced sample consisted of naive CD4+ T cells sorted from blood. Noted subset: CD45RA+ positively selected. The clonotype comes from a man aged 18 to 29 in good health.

This chain's CDR3 is CASSSPWSSEAFF. CDR3 sequence (DNA): TGTGCCAGCAGCTCCCCCTGGAGCTCTGAAGCTTTCTTT. J is TRBJ1-1 and V is TRBV5-4, with no clear D. Trimming stripped 3 bases from V and 6 bases from J, with 12 bases between. This CDR3 is 13 amino acids long. Looked up from germline, CDR1 is SGHNT and CDR2 is YYREEE (reference sequence).